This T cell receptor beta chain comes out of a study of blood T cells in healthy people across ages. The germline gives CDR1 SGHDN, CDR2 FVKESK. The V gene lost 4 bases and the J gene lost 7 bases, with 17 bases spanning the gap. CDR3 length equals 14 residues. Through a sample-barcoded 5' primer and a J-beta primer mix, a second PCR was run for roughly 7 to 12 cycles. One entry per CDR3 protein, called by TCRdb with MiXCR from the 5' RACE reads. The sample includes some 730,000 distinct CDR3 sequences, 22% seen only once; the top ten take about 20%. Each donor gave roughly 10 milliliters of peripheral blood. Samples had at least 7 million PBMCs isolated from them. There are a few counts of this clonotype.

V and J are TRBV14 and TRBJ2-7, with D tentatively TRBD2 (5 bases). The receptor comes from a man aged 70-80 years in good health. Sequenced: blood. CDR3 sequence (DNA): TGTGCCAGCAGCCCCTCCGAGAGACCGGGAGAGCAGTACTTC. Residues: CASSPSERPGEQYF. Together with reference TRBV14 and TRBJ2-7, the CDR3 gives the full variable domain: EAGVTQFPSHSVIEKGQTVTLRCDPISGHDNLYWYRRVMGKEIKFLLHFVKESKQDESGMPNNRFLAERTGGTYSTLKVQPAELEDSGVYFCASSPSERPGEQYFGPGTRLTVT.